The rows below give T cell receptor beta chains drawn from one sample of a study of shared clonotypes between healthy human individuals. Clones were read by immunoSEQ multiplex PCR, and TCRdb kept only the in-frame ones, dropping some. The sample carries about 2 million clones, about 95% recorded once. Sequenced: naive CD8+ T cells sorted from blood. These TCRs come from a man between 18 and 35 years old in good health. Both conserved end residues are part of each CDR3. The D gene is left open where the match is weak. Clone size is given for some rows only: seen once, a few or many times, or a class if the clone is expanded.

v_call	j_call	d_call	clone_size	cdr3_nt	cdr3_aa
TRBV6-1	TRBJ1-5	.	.	TGTGCCAGCAGGGACCCCGACCAGCCCCAGCATTTT	CASRDPDQPQHF
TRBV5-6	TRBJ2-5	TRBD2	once	TGTGCCAGCAGCTTGGGGTACAGCGGGGGACTCCAAGAGACCCAGTACTTC	CASSLGYSGGLQETQYF
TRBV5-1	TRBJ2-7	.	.	TGCGCCAGCAGCCCTTCCAGGGATTACGAGCAGTACTTC	CASSPSRDYEQYF
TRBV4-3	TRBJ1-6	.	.	TGCGCCAGCAGCCAAGATGGGGCCCCCGAGTCACCCCTCCACTTT	CASSQDGAPESPLHF
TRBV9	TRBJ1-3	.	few	TGTGCCAGCAGCGTAGATGGCACGGTGCCGGACACCATATATTTT	CASSVDGTVPDTIYF
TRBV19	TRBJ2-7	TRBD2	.	TGTGCCAGTAGTATAGACGGACTAGCGGACTCCTACGAGCAGTACTTC	CASSIDGLADSYEQYF
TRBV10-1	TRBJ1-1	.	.	TGCGCCAGCAGTGAGTCGTTGGAGGGGTGGCCTGAAGCTTTCTTT	CASSESLEGWPEAFF
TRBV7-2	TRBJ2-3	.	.	TGTGCCAGCAGCTTGGGGCAGTATAGCACAGATACGCAGTATTTT	CASSLGQYSTDTQYF
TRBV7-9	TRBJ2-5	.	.	TGTGCCAGCAGCCCCCCGGCGGGCCGAGAGACCCAGTACTTC	CASSPPAGRETQYF
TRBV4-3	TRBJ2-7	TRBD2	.	TGCGCCAGCAGCCAAGCGGGACTAGCGGGAGTAGCCTACGAGCAGTACTTC	CASSQAGLAGVAYEQYF
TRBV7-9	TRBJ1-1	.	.	TGTGCCAGCAGCTCCGGGACGGTTCACACTGAAGCTTTCTTT	CASSSGTVHTEAFF
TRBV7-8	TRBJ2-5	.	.	TGTGCCAGCAGCGCGTCTCATACGGGGAGAGAGACCCAGTACTTC	CASSASHTGRETQYF
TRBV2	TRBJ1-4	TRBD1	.	TGTGCCAGCAGTAACACCGGGACAGGAGCAACTAATGAAAAACTGTTTTTT	CASSNTGTGATNEKLFF
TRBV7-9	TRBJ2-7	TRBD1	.	TGTGCCAGCAGCCCCCTAGAGGGACAGGGGTTCTACGAGCAGTACTTC	CASSPLEGQGFYEQYF